This entry lists 7 T cell receptor beta chains sequenced from one sample in a study of blood T cell repertoires in COVID-19. Assay: immunoSEQ multiplex PCR; the TCRdb copy retains only in-frame clones and omits some. This table has approximately 90,000 clones, approximately 90% appearing once. What was sequenced was peripheral blood. These receptor sequences come from a man over 45 with acute or convalescent COVID-19.

CDR3 loop: CASDRVGSGANVLTF. CDR3 DNA sequence: TGTGCCTCGGACAGGGTCGGCTCTGGGGCCAACGTCCTGACTTTC. V and J are TRBV30 and TRBJ2-6; 8 nucleotides match TRBD1. The CDR3 totals 15 residues. Trimming took 7 bases from V and 0 from J; bases not matched to a gene: 5. From germline, CDR1 is GTSNPN and CDR2 SVGIG (reference sequence).

The chain combines TRBV4-1 with TRBJ2-4, with a possible D match to TRBD1 (6 bases). Germline-derived CDR1 and CDR2 are MGHRA and YSYEKL. The V end lost 3 bases, the J end lost 2 bases, and 14 bases lay between the germline ends. The CDR3 length is 16 residues. The CDR3 sequence: CASSQTARGTKNIQYF. The CDR3 nucleotides are TGCGCCAGCAGCCAGACTGCTAGGGGGACCAAAAACATTCAGTACTTC.

The V gene is TRBV19, the J gene TRBJ2-2; 10 bases agree with TRBD2. J lost 3 bases, V lost 11 bases, and 6 bases had no gene match. Germline CDR1 and CDR2: LNHDA and SQIVND (reference sequence). The CDR3 has 14 amino acids. DNA of the CDR3: TGTGCCGGGCGGACTAGCGGAGACACCGGGGAGCTGTTTTTT. Its translation: CAGRTSGDTGELFF.

This rearrangement joins TRBV19 to TRBJ1-6; the D gene is possibly TRBD1 (6 bases). With 3 bases removed from V and 4 bases from J, the gap between germline ends came to 10 bases. There are 15 residues in the CDR3. Germline CDR1 and CDR2: LNHDA and SQIVND (reference sequence). The CDR3 spells CASSMGTGYNSPLHF. For the CDR3, the DNA is TGTGCCAGTAGTATGGGAACAGGGTATAATTCACCCCTCCACTTT. The variable domain in full, completed from reference TRBV19 and TRBJ1-6, reads DGGITQSPKYLFRKEGQNVTLSCEQNLNHDAMYWYRQDPGQGLRLIYYSQIVNDFQKGDIAEGYSVSREKKESFPLTVTSAQKNPTAFYLCASSMGTGYNSPLHFGNGTRLTVT.

This clone was observed a single time. CDR3 protein: CASSAPGAGNTIYF. The CDR3 DNA sequence: TGTGCCAGCAGCGCGCCAGGGGCTGGAAACACCATATATTTT. This chain joins TRBV5-5 and TRBJ1-3; weak D call: TRBD1 (6 bases). CDR1 and CDR2 from the germline V gene are SGHKS and YYEKEE (reference sequence). This CDR3 is 14 amino acids long. Trimming removed 4 bases at V and 2 bases at J, with 10 bases between.

The chain carries TRBV6-1 and TRBJ1-2; the match to TRBD1 covers 9 bases. The CDR3 is 15 amino acids. Trimming at V came to 6 bases and at J to 8 bases, leaving 13 bases not matched to a gene. Germline loops: CDR1 MNHNS, CDR2 SASEGT. The CDR3 reads CASSYPPGQGYGYTF. The CDR3 nucleotides read TGTGCCAGCAGCTACCCTCCGGGACAGGGATACGGCTACACCTTC.

The genes are TRBV30 and TRBJ2-7, with D perhaps TRBD1 (5 bases). Germline V lookup: CDR1 GTSNPN, CDR2 SVGIG (reference sequence). This CDR3 comprises 12 residues. The V gene lost 3 bases and the J gene lost 3 bases, with 9 bases spanning the gap. The CDR3 bases are TGTGCCTGGAGCCCAGGGCTCTACGAGCAGTACTTC. This encodes CAWSPGLYEQYF.